This TCR beta chain was identified in a study of cytomegalovirus exposure and HLA in healthy donors. V shed 4 bases and J 2 bases; nucleotides not matched to a gene: 5. This CDR3 contains 15 residues. From germline, CDR1 is MNHEY and CDR2 SVGAGI. A multiplex PCR was run with 60 Vbeta primers and 13 Jbeta primers. TCRdb's copy holds only in-frame clones and misses some; the assay was immunoSEQ multiplex PCR. The sample records 90,000 to 100,000 clones, around 70% being singletons. The receptor was isolated from a female donor in good health and CMV-seronegative. The sample comprised PBMCs. The chain recombines TRBV6-5 with TRBJ2-3; the match to TRBD2 covers 8 bases. The CDR3 sequence: CASSFTAGATDTQYF. The CDR3 coding sequence is TGTGCCAGCAGTTTCACAGCGGGGGCCACAGATACGCAGTATTTT.